This T cell receptor beta chain is from a study of blood T cell repertoires in COVID-19. Study context: The United States, Italy and Spain supplied acute and convalescent COVID-19 samples.

TCRdb's copy holds only in-frame clones and misses some; the assay was immunoSEQ multiplex PCR. The sample lists just under 90,000 clones; more than 70% were seen once. V lost 5 bases to trimming and J lost 6 bases; unmatched junction nucleotides: 7. Germline V lookup: CDR1 MNHEY, CDR2 SVGAGI. The CDR3 is 14 amino acids. The receptor was derived from a man in his sixties with acute or convalescent COVID-19. The chain has TRBV6-5 and TRBJ1-1, with 9 bases lining up with TRBD1. Sequencing used peripheral blood. CDR3 DNA: TGTGCCAGCAGTACGCGGGACAGGGTCGCTGAAGCTTTCTTT. As protein: CASSTRDRVAEAFF.